This TCR beta chain was identified in a study of cytomegalovirus exposure and HLA in healthy donors (dated by TCRdb to 2015 to 2018). Notes on the research overall: An earlier analysis of under 600 of the donors reported 250 to 300 Gb of sequence data and around 110 million unique TCR beta sequences from 190 million or so T cells. Roughly 290 gigabases of sequencing data and roughly 81 million unique TCR sequences made up an early release that covered approximately 650 HLA-typed donors. Among the 398 genotyped donors, under 90% belonged to the genetic ancestry cluster associated with self-reported Caucasian donors. The study was designed to test whether signatures of past pathogen exposure could be identified by cataloging public T cell receptors. The study used immunosequencing to profile the T cell repertoires of 666 subjects and linked those repertoires to cytomegalovirus serostatus. A separate validation cohort of approximately 120 different subjects was used in addition to the roughly 670-subject first cohort. High-throughput TCR immunosequencing, statistical association of individual TCRs with disease status, and machine learning were combined to predict cytomegalovirus infection status. A later analysis re-analyzed previously published TCR beta repertoires from hundreds of donors and added high-resolution HLA genotyping to study TCR occurrence patterns. Rather than drawing on any new phenotypic data, the later analysis identified candidate immune exposures from TCR beta sequences and the way those sequences occurred across donors. An earlier analysis of several hundred of the donors applied high-throughput TCR beta sequencing to assess whether each TCR beta V gene segment acted as functional or pseudogenic. Donor age, sex, ethnicity and CMV serostatus were compiled together with the repertoire data. A later genetic analysis used genome-wide SNP genotypes for 398 of the 666 donors, treating that subset as a discovery cohort. All discovery cohort repertoires had been generated on a single sequencing platform. Class I and class II HLA loci were covered by the typing at four-digit resolution. The number of typed donors differed by locus: 629-630 for A, B, C, DRB1 and DQB1; 500 to 550 for DQA1; approximately 600 for DPA1; and roughly 450 for DPB1. Roughly 5 DR-DQ haplotypes were handled as single units for association and clustering, since linkage in the cohort was strong. Across around 400 genotyped donors of the cohort, an average of roughly 230,000 unique TCR beta nucleotide sequences per donor were sequenced, and roughly 20% of those sequences were non-productive. The study at large found these results: A further reported finding was that TCR beta sequences accurately predicted the HLA-A and HLA-B alleles for most subjects in the first cohort. Assigning TCR associations to individual alleles was difficult when HLA alleles, especially DR and DQ, strongly co-occurred. A cluster of highly shared sequence variants was judged likely to be a technical artifact of the sequencing pipeline. The 87-base-pair reads could not distinguish some IMGT-functional V segments, including TRBV6-2 and TRBV6-3, so those segments were excluded. The classifier was reported to diagnose cytomegalovirus status with high specificity and sensitivity in both the original cohort and the validation cohort. A later analysis found that TCR association rates varied across HLA loci, with DRB1 alleles showing the most associated TCRs and HLA-C alleles the fewest. The authors suggested that the approach could potentially be generalized to other disease states and immunological phenotypes. In vitro tests confirmed that three of the cytomegalovirus-associated TCR beta chains recognize cytomegalovirus antigens. Most CMV-associated TCR beta chains appeared to be HLA-restricted in a later analysis, and the HLA associations seemed to be driven largely by CMV exposure. In the study, some 160 TCR beta chains were listed as associated with cytomegalovirus. Because HLA typing was unavailable for some donors at each locus, only the typed subset was used in association tests. Specific HLA alleles were associated with more than 15,000 TCR beta sequences at a false discovery rate of 0.05 in a later analysis. An earlier analysis of some 590 of the donors showed that most TCR beta V segments appeared in productive rearrangements either about 87% or about 30% of the time, which broadly matched IMGT annotations. A later analysis reported that several top co-occurrence clusters appeared linked to parvovirus B19, influenza, CMV and Epstein-Barr virus. In a later analysis, HLA-associated TCR beta chains showed more clonal expansion and lower generation probabilities than non-associated chains that were equally common. Because counts were too low, about 17 rarely observed V segments, including chromosome 9 orphons, were excluded from the earlier analysis of around 590 of the donors. This cohort had only TCR beta chains sequenced, and the lack of alpha or paired-chain data limited which features could be detected. Immune exposure information for the cohort was limited to CMV serostatus. A later genetic analysis associated a missense DCLRE1C variant with V-gene and J-gene trimming of TCR beta chains, and an independent cohort replicated the association. Correlated functional status among segregating V segments might reflect linkage disequilibrium, but an unknown experimental factor could not be ruled out. The presence/absence analyses assumed that sequencing depth was roughly uniform across donors, and that assumption may not be true. Compared with the roughly 670-donor mean, donors in an Asian-associated ancestry cluster had fewer N-insertions in productive TCRs, according to a later genetic analysis. While some public TCRs were present in many individuals, most TCR sequences turned up only very rarely across donors.

The cohort consisted of approximately 690 healthy bone marrow donors. Cohort members were all nominally healthy when sampled, although unrecorded immune exposures were likely present. The donor was CMV seropositive and belonged to the group of over 250 seropositive cohort members. Each donor provided a peripheral blood sample, and peripheral blood mononuclear cells were used for TCR beta sequencing. Genomic DNA was extracted from the blood cell samples with the Qiagen DNeasy Blood Extraction Kit. CDR3 length: 22 amino acids, cysteine to phenylalanine. Only CDR3 DNA remains: 66 bases, in frame from the first base. The germline V gene encodes CDR1 SNHLY and CDR2 FYNNEI. Trimming takes 1 base from V and 0 bases from J, and the germline ends sit 28 bases apart. This clone appeared once. Its antigen is unknown. No quality values exist for individual bases; no much larger clone is one base distant. Receptor libraries were prepared by the immunoSEQ multiplex PCR assay. A mixture of 60 forward primers for TCR Vbeta segments and 13 reverse primers for TCR Jbeta segments was used in the multiplex PCR. Amplification of the CDR3 region of rearranged TCR beta genes was performed with a multiplex PCR assay on genomic DNA. The Illumina HiSeq System was used to sequence the amplified TCR beta libraries as 87-base-pair reads. The paper's data handling went like this. Across the 670 or so repertoires, a later analysis counted 80 million or so unique TCR beta chains, 9 million to 14 million of which were shared by at least two donors. To remove PCR and sequencing errors, raw reads were error-corrected and collapsed into unique sequences using a nearest-neighbor algorithm that merged closely related sequences. To assign V, D and J gene segments, CDR3 sequences were aligned to IMGT reference sequences. For a sequence to be retained, a match of at least six nucleotides to both a V gene segment and a J gene segment was required. Rearrangements were classified as productive when the CDR3 lacked stop codons and remained in frame with V and J, and all other rearrangements were classified as non-productive. Following IMGT convention, CDR3 was defined as the stretch from the second conserved V-encoded cysteine up to the conserved J-encoded phenylalanine. Sequences without an unambiguous match to a single V gene segment were excluded from the earlier analysis of several hundred of the donors. In an earlier analysis of some 590 of the donors, a V segment was called functional when productive rearrangements were above 56.7%, and segregating when the standard deviation between donors exceeded 5%. A statistical classification framework was developed to diagnose cytomegalovirus status using the catalog of TCR beta chain sequences. In a later analysis, V and J genes were assigned by comparing TCR nucleotide sequences against IMGT/GENE-DB human TR gene sequences. Using the TCRdist pipeline, a later analysis assigned CDR3 sequences along with most-parsimonious VDJ recombination scenarios. In a later analysis, each TCR beta chain was defined by its CDR3 amino acid sequence together with its V-gene family, and reads without a unique V-gene family were excluded. In a later analysis, 500 to 650 highly shared, low-generation-probability nucleotide sequences were removed to address suspected cross-contamination and a sequencing artifact. In a later analysis, a clonal expansion index was calculated for each public chain from normalized within-repertoire ranks of inferred template counts. A later analysis computed generation probabilities with a VDJ recombination model fitted to out-of-frame rearrangements, and checked the results against IGoR. In a later analysis, TCR-TCR, TCR-HLA and TCR-CMV co-occurrence was scored with hypergeometric tests, and a repertoire-size bias correction was applied to TCR pairs. A later analysis estimated false discovery rates by permuting HLA or CMV assignments 20 times. In a later analysis, co-occurring TCRs were grouped using DBSCAN, and TCRdist sequence similarity was added for clustering within HLA-allele-positive subsets. For co-occurrence clustering, repertoires with fewer than 30,000 or more than 120,000 public chains were excluded, along with about five repertoires with anomalous nucleotide sharing. TCRdb's version of the immuneACCESS table is confined to in-frame rearrangements and falls short of the full clone set. An unresolved V gene accounts for under half of the shortfall where checked; the remainder is of unknown origin. D and trimming come from the DNA, and the V and J calls and clone size come from that table. The sample records about 140,000 clones, more than 60% of which are singletons. Clones ranked in the top ten supply 11% of the sample.

The chain links TRBV2 with TRBJ1-5; the D gene is possibly TRBD1, with 5 bases matching. This clonotype was obtained from a young man in good health and CMV-seropositive. The sequenced sample consisted of PBMCs. The nucleotides are TGTGCCAGCAGTGAAGGTTTCCCGCTTACCATAACAGGTTACAATAGCAATCAGCCCCAGCATTTT. Protein translation: CASSEGFPLTITGYNSNQPQHF.